This T cell receptor (beta chain) was captured in a study of blood T cell repertoires in COVID-19. Across the study: Samples of COVID-19 (acute and convalescent) were obtained from the United States, Italy and Spain. The cDNA or gDNA used as material had been derived from T cells, B-cell-depleted T cells, or PBMCs.

Original processing methods: Amplification of reference gene primers provided the estimated nucleated cell counts. Libraries were prepared by immunoSEQ multiplex PCR; TCRdb keeps only in-frame clonotypes and omits some of them. D and trimming were read from the DNA, whereas the V and J calls and clone size are those reported in that table. The repertoire holds under 60,000 clones, with less than 95% as singletons. CDR3 length equals 15 residues. Germline assignment: CDR1 SGHAT and CDR2 FQNNGV. V gave up 1 base and J gave up 2 bases; unmatched junction bases: 2. This sequence joins TRBV11-2 and TRBJ2-7; 10 positions agree with TRBD2. The sample consisted of peripheral blood. The sequence was collected from a human donor in a cohort sampled during active COVID-19. The CDR3 reads CASSLGLAGAYEQYF. The CDR3 bases are TGTGCCAGCAGCTTAGGACTAGCGGGTGCCTACGAGCAGTACTTC.